This entry lists 6 T cell receptor beta chains sequenced from one sample in a study of radiation and T cells in renal cell carcinoma. Clones were read by immunoSEQ multiplex PCR, and TCRdb kept only the in-frame ones, dropping some. The table has approximately 110,000 clones, roughly 80% seen once. Time point here: baseline pretreatment blood. Regarding treatment: 15 Gy SBRT to primary tumor, nephrectomy 4 weeks later. The specimen was blood, collected from a patient whose treatment included radiotherapy and nephrectomy. The source is a woman aged 55-70 years with renal cell carcinoma.

The genes are TRBV19 and TRBJ1-1; 8 bases are shared with TRBD1. The V segment lost 2 bases and the J segment 4 bases; nucleotides outside the gene matches: 9. This CDR3 region has 16 residues. Germline CDR1 LNHDA, CDR2 SQIVND (reference sequence). This chain's CDR3 is CASSINSRQGITEAFF. The CDR3 coding sequence is TGTGCCAGTAGTATAAATTCAAGACAGGGGATCACTGAAGCTTTCTTT.

This chain joins TRBV5-1 and TRBJ1-6, with TRBD1 matching 9 bases. CDR3 size: 14 residues. Per germline, CDR1 SGHRS and CDR2 YFSETQ. V lost 4 bases and J lost 6; bases outside the gene matches: 2. The CDR3 DNA reads TGCGCCAGCAGCCCGGGACAGGGTAATTCACCCCTCCACTTT. This codes for CASSPGQGNSPLHF.

V gene TRBV5-1 combines with J gene TRBJ2-6, with D unclear. The ends were cut back, 0 bases at V and 0 bases at J, with 7 bases in the middle. Germline V gene data show CDR1 as SGHRS and CDR2 as YFSETQ. The CDR3 is made up of 16 amino acids. CDR3 nucleotide sequence: TGCGCCAGCAGCTTGGAACCGCCCTCTGGGGCCAACGTCCTGACTTTC. Translation: CASSLEPPSGANVLTF. Full variable domain (rest looked up from reference TRBV5-1 and TRBJ2-6): KAGVTQTPRYLIKTRGQQVTLSCSPISGHRSVSWYQQTPGQGLQFLFEYFSETQRNKGNFPGRFSGRQFSNSRSEMNVSTLELGDSALYLCASSLEPPSGANVLTFGAGSRLTVL.

The genes are TRBV5-1 and TRBJ2-1; 9 bases line up with TRBD1. The germline V gene has CDR1 SGHRS and CDR2 YFSETQ. V shed 7 bases, J shed 6 bases, and the junction held 8 bases outside the gene matches. The CDR3 extends over 14 amino acids. The CDR3 spells CASGGQGMSNEQFF. The CDR3 DNA reads as TGCGCCAGCGGAGGACAGGGGATGAGCAATGAGCAGTTCTTC.

This clone is a singleton in its sample. This chain connects TRBV6-6 to TRBJ1-1; no definite D call. CDR3 length equals 12 residues. V lost 2 bases to trimming and J lost 6 bases, with 7 bases between them. Germline CDR1 and CDR2: MNHNY and SVGAGI (reference sequence). Written as DNA, the CDR3 is TGTGCCAGCAGTTACGTCGGCCCTGAAGCTTTCTTT. It encodes CASSYVGPEAFF.

This chain uses TRBV6-5 with TRBJ2-7; D perhaps matches TRBD2 (5 bases). CDR1 is MNHEY, CDR2 SVGAGI, per germline. V was shortened by 4 bases and J by 0 bases, with 10 bases between the two germline ends. There are 14 residues in the CDR3. CDR3 bases: TGTGCCAGCAGTTTGGACTGGAGCTCCTACGAGCAGTACTTC. This codes for CASSLDWSSYEQYF.